This entry is about one T cell receptor beta chain. Its antigen remains unidentified. V gave up 2 bases and J gave up 2 bases; unmatched junction bases: 7. The CDR3 contains 16 residues. The germline V gene encodes CDR1 SGHRS and CDR2 YFSETQ. Using immunoSEQ multiplex PCR, the repertoire was profiled, and TCRdb retains in-frame clones only, with some absent. The sample carries tens of thousands of clones, around 88% recorded once. This sample was taken from a study of identifying expanded T cells in peripheral blood. Healthy donors had no documented immune events, such as infections, while sampled. Study-wide points: Approximately 1.1 clones differed between technical replicates, versus about 15 and 19 over time. Variance in clone template counts between two-week samples significantly increased with total template count across all healthy donors.

The receptor's source is a person aged 18-70 years in good health. The source material was blood. The chain uses TRBV5-1 and TRBJ2-1; 7 positions agree with TRBD2. This CDR3 is CASSFEREVPYNEQFF. CDR3 DNA: TGCGCCAGCAGCTTTGAACGGGAGGTGCCCTACAATGAGCAGTTCTTC.